Presented here are 26 T cell receptor beta chains from one specimen sequenced in a study of T cell changes during pregnancy in multiple sclerosis. The repertoire was sequenced with immunoSEQ multiplex PCR; TCRdb's copy has only in-frame clones and lacks some. Among some 100,000 clones listed, roughly nine tenths were seen once. This specimen consisted of peripheral blood, obtained in the second trimester of pregnancy. These receptors all stem from a female donor with multiple sclerosis, enrolled in a pregnancy study.

The genes are TRBV12-5 and TRBJ1-1, with D hard to call. CDR1 is LGHNT and CDR2 is FRNRAP in the germline V gene. V lost 2 bases, J lost 2 bases, and 6 bases lay in between. The CDR3 has 13 amino acids. The CDR3 here is CASGLSFNTEAFF. The CDR3 DNA reads TGTGCTAGTGGTTTGTCCTTCAACACTGAAGCTTTCTTT.

The chain is built from TRBV14 and TRBJ2-1, with D uncertain. The germline V and J ends were trimmed by 4 bases and 4 bases, with 17 bases remaining between them. Germline CDR1 and CDR2: SGHDN and FVKESK. The length of the CDR3 is 16 residues. The CDR3 loop reads CASSPRKLPIYNEQFF. In DNA form, the CDR3 reads TGTGCCAGCAGCCCGAGGAAGCTACCGATATACAATGAGCAGTTCTTC. Full variable domain (remainder filled in from reference TRBV14 and TRBJ2-1): EAGVTQFPSHSVIEKGQTVTLRCDPISGHDNLYWYRRVMGKEIKFLLHFVKESKQDESGMPNNRFLAERTGGTYSTLKVQPAELEDSGVYFCASSPRKLPIYNEQFFGPGTRLTVL.

This sequence joins TRBV7-2 and TRBJ1-1, with a possible D match to TRBD1 (6 bases). The V gene lost 0 bases and the J gene lost 8 bases, with 16 bases spanning the gap. The CDR3 is 15 residues long. From germline, CDR1 is SGHTA and CDR2 FQGNSA. Here the CDR3 DNA reads TGTGCCAGCAGCTTAGCACATAGCAGGGGTGAGGAAGCTTTCTTT. It codes for CASSLAHSRGEEAFF.

V usage is TRBV9 and J usage is TRBJ1-1; D uncertain. Germline assignment: CDR1 SGDLS and CDR2 YYNGEE. The V and J ends lost 0 bases and 1 base respectively, with 7 bases between them. The CDR3 consists of 14 residues. CDR3 sequence: CASSVGAANTEAFF. DNA of the CDR3: TGTGCCAGCAGCGTAGGAGCGGCGAACACTGAAGCTTTCTTT.

This clone was observed once. V gene TRBV13 combines with J gene TRBJ2-5; TRBD1 is a possible D gene (6 bases). This CDR3 spans 11 amino acids. Trimming cost V 5 bases and J 5 bases, with 6 bases left between them. Per the germline V gene, CDR1 is PRHDT and CDR2 is FYEKMQ (reference sequence). The CDR3 reads CASSQGETQYF. CDR3 sequence (DNA): TGTGCCAGCAGCCAGGGGGAGACCCAGTACTTC.

In its sample, this clone was seen once. This chain uses TRBV28 with TRBJ1-1; 11 nucleotides align to TRBD1. Trimming removed 1 base from V and 4 bases from J; junction bases left unmatched: 8. CDR3 length equals 17 residues. The germline gives CDR1 MDHEN, CDR2 SYDVKM. CDR3 coding DNA: TGTGCCAGCAGTTTATTGCCCGGGACAGGGGGAATCACTGAAGCTTTCTTT. It encodes CASSLLPGTGGITEAFF.

The chain has TRBV19 and TRBJ1-2; D possibly corresponds to TRBD1 (6 bases). The germline V gene encodes CDR1 LNHDA and CDR2 SQIVND (reference sequence). The CDR3 consists of 13 residues. V shed 6 bases and J shed 7 bases, with 15 bases lying between them. The CDR3 DNA is TGTGCCAGTAGGGACAGACCCTCCCCTGGCTACACCTTC. Translated: CASRDRPSPGYTF. Drawing the rest from reference TRBV19 and TRBJ1-2, the complete variable domain is DGGITQSPKYLFRKEGQNVTLSCEQNLNHDAMYWYRQDPGQGLRLIYYSQIVNDFQKGDIAEGYSVSREKKESFPLTVTSAQKNPTAFYLCASRDRPSPGYTFGSGTRLTVV.

This chain links TRBV14 with TRBJ1-1; maybe TRBD1 (6 bases). V lost 0 bases, J lost 5 bases, and 16 bases lay in between. The CDR3 totals 16 residues. The germline CDR1 and CDR2 sequences are SGHDN and FVKESK. CDR3 in amino acids: CASSQEYGQGWTEAFF. For the CDR3, the DNA is TGTGCCAGCAGCCAAGAATATGGGCAGGGGTGGACTGAAGCTTTCTTT. The entire variable domain, with the rest obtained from reference TRBV14 and TRBJ1-1, is as follows: EAGVTQFPSHSVIEKGQTVTLRCDPISGHDNLYWYRRVMGKEIKFLLHFVKESKQDESGMPNNRFLAERTGGTYSTLKVQPAELEDSGVYFCASSQEYGQGWTEAFFGQGTRLTVV.

This clone was observed a handful of times. At one of its ends the junction is not consistent with the germline gene, which may arise from a read error. The chain combines TRBV13 with TRBJ1-1; D remains ambiguous. The length of the CDR3 is 14 residues. Germline V gives CDR1 PRHDT, CDR2 FYEKMQ (reference sequence). The CDR3 nucleotides read TGTGCCAGCAGCCTAGGACGGCGGAGCACTGAAGCTTTCTTT. This encodes CASSLGRRSTEAFF.

The J gene is TRBJ1-5, the V gene TRBV29-1, with TRBD1 identical over 8 bases. Trimming at V came to 6 bases and at J to 1 base, leaving 8 bases not matched to a gene. Germline V lookup: CDR1 SQVTM, CDR2 ANQGSEA. This CDR3 comprises 15 residues. CDR3 loop: CSVVPSGGSNQPQHF. The CDR3 nucleotides read TGCAGCGTCGTTCCTTCAGGGGGCAGCAATCAGCCCCAGCATTTT.

V and J are TRBV19 and TRBJ1-1; 7 positions match TRBD1. Germline loops: CDR1 LNHDA, CDR2 SQIVND (reference sequence). The V and J ends lost 2 bases and 2 bases, in that order; junction bases with no gene match: 2. This CDR3 comprises 14 residues. This CDR3 reads CASSIWDRNTEAFF. CDR3 nucleotides: TGTGCCAGTAGTATATGGGACAGAAACACTGAAGCTTTCTTT.

The chain is built from TRBV5-4 and TRBJ2-3; 8 nucleotides line up with TRBD2. The CDR3 runs 16 residues. Looked up from germline, CDR1 is SGHNT and CDR2 is YYREEE (reference sequence). The V and J ends lost 6 bases and 3 bases, in that order; junction bases with no gene match: 12. CDR3 sequence: CASTPGPGGRTDTQYF. In DNA, the CDR3 is TGTGCCAGCACCCCGGGCCCCGGCGGGAGGACAGATACGCAGTATTTT.

The chain employs TRBV7-2 and TRBJ2-3, with TRBD2 matching 11 bases. From germline, CDR1 is SGHTA and CDR2 FQGNSA. J was trimmed by 0 bases and V by 2 bases; bases with no gene match: 7. The CDR3 runs 18 residues. This CDR3 is CASSLRPSGGISTDTQYF. The CDR3 nucleotides are TGTGCCAGCAGCTTAAGGCCTAGCGGGGGGATTAGCACAGATACGCAGTATTTT.

The rearrangement joins TRBV28 to TRBJ1-3, with a weak D call TRBD1 (6 bases). This CDR3 has 15 residues. Germline CDR1 is MDHEN and CDR2 is SYDVKM. Trimming left V 3 bases short and J 4 bases short, with 13 bases between. As DNA, the CDR3 is TGTGCCAGCAGTTTGGGCAGGGGCACCGGAAACACCATATATTTT. Translating it yields CASSLGRGTGNTIYF.

This clone was recorded a few times. The rearrangement links TRBV6-5 to TRBJ1-6; TRBD1 agrees at 7 bases. The CDR3 has 13 amino acids. CDR1 is MNHEY and CDR2 is SVGAGI in the germline V gene. The trim removed 2 bases at V and 8 bases at J, leaving 0 bases unmatched. The CDR3 spells CASSYRGHSPLHF. In nucleotides, the CDR3 is TGTGCCAGCAGTTACAGGGGGCATTCACCCCTCCACTTT.

The rearrangement joins TRBV5-6 to TRBJ2-7; D may be TRBD1 (5 bases). Looked up from germline, CDR1 is SGHDT and CDR2 is YYEEEE. This CDR3 region has 13 residues. The ends were cut back, 6 bases at V and 3 bases at J, with 13 bases in the middle. This CDR3 is CASKPGRVYEQYF. CDR3 nucleotide sequence: TGTGCCAGCAAGCCCGGCAGGGTCTACGAGCAGTACTTC.

V is TRBV4-2 and J is TRBJ2-5; 8 bases are a match to TRBD2. CDR3 length: 17 amino acids. Germline V gives CDR1 LGHNA, CDR2 YNFKEQ. V lost 1 base to trimming and J lost 4 bases; unmatched junction nucleotides: 11. In DNA form, the CDR3 reads TGTGCCAGCAGCCAAGGCAAAGTAGCGGGAATAACAGAGACCCAGTACTTC. This gives the protein CASSQGKVAGITETQYF.

The chain uses TRBV9 and TRBJ2-5; 8 nucleotides line up with TRBD2. The CDR3 runs to 15 residues. J was trimmed by 1 base and V by 0 bases; bases with no gene match: 2. Germline V CDR1 and CDR2: SGDLS, YYNGEE. The CDR3 DNA follows: TGTGCCAGCAGCGTAGCCGGGGGGGTCCAAGAGACCCAGTACTTC. Amino acids: CASSVAGGVQETQYF.

The chain employs TRBV19 and TRBJ1-5; D is ambiguous. Trimming took off 5 bases at V and 4 bases at J, with 15 bases between the two ends. Germline CDR1 and CDR2: LNHDA and SQIVND (reference sequence). This CDR3 comprises 15 residues. CDR3 sequence reads: CASSSGVEGNQPQHF. CDR3 bases: TGTGCCAGTAGTTCCGGGGTGGAAGGGAATCAGCCCCAGCATTTT.

The chain carries TRBV4-1 and TRBJ1-3; D might be TRBD1 (5 bases). Germline lookup yields CDR1 MGHRA and CDR2 YSYEKL. The CDR3 has 15 amino acids. Trimming took 1 base from V and 1 from J, leaving 8 bases between them. The CDR3 is CASSQGGWSGNTIYF. DNA of the CDR3: TGCGCCAGCAGCCAAGGGGGCTGGTCTGGAAACACCATATATTTT.

The chain carries TRBV28 and TRBJ2-7, with a weak D call TRBD2 (5 bases). Germline V CDR1 and CDR2: MDHEN, SYDVKM. CDR3 size: 16 residues. V was pared by 3 bases and J by 7 bases, with 22 bases between. This CDR3 reads CASSFSRFEGSYEQYF. In nucleotides, the CDR3 is TGTGCCAGCAGTTTTTCTCGATTCGAGGGTTCGTATGAGCAGTACTTC.

V gene TRBV29-1 combines with J gene TRBJ2-7, with TRBD1 matching 8 bases. Looked up from germline, CDR1 is SQVTM and CDR2 is ANQGSEA. The length of the CDR3 is 14 residues. Germline trimming cut 5 bases from V and 6 bases from J; bases unmatched to any gene: 12. CDR3 in DNA: TGCAGCGTTAAAGGGACAGGAACCCTTGGCGAGCAGTACTTC. Translating it yields CSVKGTGTLGEQYF.

The chain recombines TRBV13 with TRBJ1-5; 8 bases align to TRBD1. The CDR3 extends over 14 amino acids. In germline, CDR1 is PRHDT, CDR2 FYEKMQ (reference sequence). V gave up 3 bases and J gave up 5 bases; unmatched junction bases: 3. The CDR3 protein is CASSFQGADQPQHF. The CDR3 DNA is TGTGCCAGCAGCTTCCAGGGGGCGGATCAGCCCCAGCATTTT.

The rearrangement links TRBV5-6 to TRBJ2-1, with 8 bases matching TRBD2. This CDR3 is 16 amino acids long. The trim removed 2 bases at V and 7 bases at J, leaving 11 bases unmatched. The germline V gene has CDR1 SGHDT and CDR2 YYEEEE. Written as DNA, the CDR3 is TGTGCCAGCAGCTTCGCCGGGACTAGTGGAGGGAATGAGCAGTTCTTC. Protein sequence: CASSFAGTSGGNEQFF.

The genes are TRBV6-1 and TRBJ2-7, with 7 positions matching TRBD2. CDR3 length equals 14 residues. V lost 6 bases and J lost 3; bases outside the gene matches: 8. Germline lookup yields CDR1 MNHNS and CDR2 SASEGT. CDR3 DNA: TGTGCCAGCAGGCGCGGGAGATGGGACTACGAGCAGTACTTC. It is translated as CASRRGRWDYEQYF.

The CDR3 protein is CASSPQGQGYGETQYF. Here the CDR3 DNA reads TGTGCCAGCAGTCCCCAAGGGCAGGGCTACGGCGAGACCCAGTACTTC. The chain carries TRBV27 and TRBJ2-5; maybe TRBD1 (5 bases). CDR1 is MNHEY and CDR2 is SMNVEV in the germline V gene (reference sequence). V gave up 5 bases and J gave up 5 bases, with 21 bases separating them. This CDR3 has 16 residues.